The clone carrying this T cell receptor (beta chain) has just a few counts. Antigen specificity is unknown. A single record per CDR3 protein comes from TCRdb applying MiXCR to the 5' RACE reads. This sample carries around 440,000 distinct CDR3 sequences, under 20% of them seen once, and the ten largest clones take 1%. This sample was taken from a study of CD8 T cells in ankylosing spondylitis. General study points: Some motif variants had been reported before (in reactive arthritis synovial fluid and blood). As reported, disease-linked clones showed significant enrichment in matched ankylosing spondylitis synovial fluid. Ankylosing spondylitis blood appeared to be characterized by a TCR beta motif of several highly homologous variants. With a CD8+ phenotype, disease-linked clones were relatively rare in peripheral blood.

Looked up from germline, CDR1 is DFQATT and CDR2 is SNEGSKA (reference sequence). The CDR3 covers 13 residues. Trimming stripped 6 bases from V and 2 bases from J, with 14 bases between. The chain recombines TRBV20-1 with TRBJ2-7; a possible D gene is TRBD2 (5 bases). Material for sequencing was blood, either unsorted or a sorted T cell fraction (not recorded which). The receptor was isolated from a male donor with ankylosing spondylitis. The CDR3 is CSAIDYRTYEQYF. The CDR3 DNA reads TGCAGTGCCATTGACTACAGAACCTACGAGCAGTACTTC.